These 32 T cell receptor beta chains were sequenced from one sample in a study of cytomegalovirus exposure and HLA in healthy donors (dated by TCRdb to 2017 to 2019). Library method: the immunoSEQ multiplex PCR assay. The multiplex PCR relied on a mix of 60 forward primers for TCR Vbeta segments and 13 reverse primers for TCR Jbeta segments. TCRdb limited this immuneACCESS table to in-frame rearrangements with V and J called. A share of clones is missing; checked studies link under half to unresolved V genes, and the rest is unexplained. The sample has some 100,000 clones on record, roughly 77% of them singletons. 4% of the sample comes from the top ten. Sequenced material: PBMCs. Receptors originate from a woman in her forties or fifties in good health and CMV-seropositive.

J is TRBJ2-1 and V is TRBV30; 11 nucleotides agree with TRBD1. V was pared by 0 bases and J by 8 bases, with 6 bases of the junction left unmatched. Germline V lookup: CDR1 GTSNPN, CDR2 SVGIG (reference sequence). The CDR3 covers 15 residues. The CDR3 DNA is TGTGCCTGGAGTGTACTTGGACAGGGGGCCGATGAGCAGTTCTTC. Translated, it gives CAWSVLGQGADEQFF.

This clone has only one observation. This chain links TRBV5-4 with TRBJ1-2; D perhaps matches TRBD1 (5 bases). CDR1 and CDR2 (germline): SGHNT, YYREEE (reference sequence). This CDR3 has 16 amino acids. V was shortened by 3 bases and J by 0 bases, with 15 bases between the two germline ends. The CDR3 coding sequence is TGTGCCAGCAGCTCCCCGGGACTGTTAGCTAACTATGGCTACACCTTC. It specifies CASSSPGLLANYGYTF.

This rearrangement joins TRBV7-9 to TRBJ1-2, with TRBD1 matching 7 bases. Germline-derived CDR1 and CDR2 are SEHNR and FQNEAQ (reference sequence). There are 13 residues in the CDR3. V gave up 5 bases and J gave up 7 bases; unmatched junction bases: 7. CDR3 coding DNA: TGTGCCAGCAGCAGCACAGGGGCGCGTGGCTACACCTTC. Its protein is CASSSTGARGYTF. The full variable domain, in which reference TRBV7-9 and TRBJ1-2 provide the parts outside the CDR3, is DTGVSQNPRHKITKRGQNVTFRCDPISEHNRLYWYRQTLGQGPEFLTYFQNEAQLEKSRLLSDRFSAERPKGSFSTLEIQRTEQGDSAMYLCASSSTGARGYTFGSGTRLTVV.

As regards this clone: Within the sample, other DNA sequences also encode this same CDR3. The chain links TRBV4-1 to TRBJ1-2, with D hard to call. Germline V gene lookup returns CDR1 MGHRA and CDR2 YSYEKL. The CDR3 spans 13 residues. V lost 0 bases and J lost 5, with 7 bases in between. The CDR3 nucleotides are TGCGCCAGCAGCCAAGAATCCGGTTATGGCTACACCTTC. Amino acid sequence: CASSQESGYGYTF.

A few counts support this clone. This chain uses TRBV5-1 with TRBJ1-2, with 7 nucleotides matching TRBD1. V shed 7 bases and J 5 bases; nucleotides not matched to a gene: 14. The CDR3 runs to 15 residues. The germline CDR1 and CDR2 sequences are SGHRS and YFSETQ. This chain's CDR3 is CASRVGPGGYYGYTF. The DNA for the CDR3 is TGCGCCAGCCGAGTGGGCCCAGGGGGTTATTATGGCTACACCTTC. Using reference TRBV5-1 and TRBJ1-2 for the parts outside the CDR3, the full variable domain is KAGVTQTPRYLIKTRGQQVTLSCSPISGHRSVSWYQQTPGQGLQFLFEYFSETQRNKGNFPGRFSGRQFSNSRSEMNVSTLELGDSALYLCASRVGPGGYYGYTFGSGTRLTVV.

This chain joins TRBV5-1 and TRBJ1-1; no definite D call. With 0 bases removed from V and 8 bases from J, the gap between germline ends came to 8 bases. The CDR3 sequence is 12 residues long. Germline CDR1 is SGHRS and CDR2 is YFSETQ. CDR3 bases: TGCGCCAGCAGCTTGGCGGGTTCAGAAGCTTTCTTT. Translation: CASSLAGSEAFF. The whole variable domain, filled in from reference TRBV5-1 and TRBJ1-1, reads KAGVTQTPRYLIKTRGQQVTLSCSPISGHRSVSWYQQTPGQGLQFLFEYFSETQRNKGNFPGRFSGRQFSNSRSEMNVSTLELGDSALYLCASSLAGSEAFFGQGTRLTVV.

The chain couples TRBV29-1 to TRBJ2-7; 8 bases match TRBD1. This CDR3 has 13 residues. The germline gives CDR1 SQVTM, CDR2 ANQGSEA. V was clipped by 7 bases and J by 3 bases; unmatched bases: 8. CDR3 in amino acids: CSASQGAFYEQYF. DNA of the CDR3: TGCAGCGCTTCCCAGGGGGCCTTCTACGAGCAGTACTTC.

This chain links TRBV7-2 with TRBJ2-1; D unclear. This CDR3 contains 13 residues. The germline V and J ends were trimmed by 4 bases and 4 bases, with 8 bases remaining between them. The germline CDR1 and CDR2 sequences are SGHTA and FQGNSA. The CDR3 nucleotides read TGTGCCAGCAGCTCGCGACTTTACAATGAGCAGTTCTTC. It is translated as CASSSRLYNEQFF.

This clone was seen just once. The chain combines TRBV20-1 with TRBJ2-7; a possible D gene is TRBD1 (6 bases). CDR1 DFQATT and CDR2 SNEGSKA come from the germline V gene (reference sequence). The CDR3 consists of 11 residues. V was cut by 5 bases and J by 5 bases, with 10 bases left in between. CDR3 sequence (DNA): TGCAGTGCTCCTACAGGGAACGAGCAGTACTTC. Protein: CSAPTGNEQYF.

V is TRBV5-5 and J is TRBJ1-3; 8 bases align to TRBD1. Per germline, CDR1 SGHKS and CDR2 YYEKEE (reference sequence). This CDR3 is 18 amino acids long. The V segment lost 1 base and the J segment 4 bases; nucleotides outside the gene matches: 13. This chain's CDR3 is CASSLFRTGLSGGNTIYF. CDR3 in DNA: TGTGCCAGCAGCTTGTTTAGGACAGGGCTTTCTGGAGGAAACACCATATATTTT.

CDR3 amino acids: CASSSIAGGAAGELFF. The CDR3 region has the DNA TGCGCCAGCAGCTCGATAGCGGGAGGGGCGGCCGGGGAGCTGTTTTTT. V is TRBV5-1 and J is TRBJ2-2, with 11 bases lining up with TRBD2. V shed 3 bases and J 6 bases; nucleotides not matched to a gene: 7. Germline assignment: CDR1 SGHRS and CDR2 YFSETQ. The CDR3 contains 16 residues.

The chain combines TRBV7-8 with TRBJ2-7; D is possibly TRBD2 (6 bases). V lost 5 bases to trimming and J lost 2 bases, with 22 bases between them. In germline, CDR1 is SGHVS, CDR2 FQNEAQ. The CDR3 runs 17 residues. The CDR3 nucleotides are TGTGCCAGCAGCCCTAACACCGGGACGGGGGATCCCTACGAGCAGTACTTC. Translating it yields CASSPNTGTGDPYEQYF.

The chain couples TRBV11-3 to TRBJ2-7; D uncertain. The CDR3 has 13 amino acids. From germline, CDR1 is SGHNT and CDR2 YENEEA. Between the trimmed V and J ends, which lost 4 bases and 0 bases, there was a span of 7 bases. The CDR3 DNA sequence: TGTGCCAGCAGCTCTGGCAGCTCCTACGAGCAGTACTTC. Its protein product is CASSSGSSYEQYF.

This clone was seen only once. This chain connects TRBV27 to TRBJ2-1; 7 nucleotides agree with TRBD2. This CDR3 has 15 residues. CDR1 is MNHEY, CDR2 SMNVEV, per germline (reference sequence). The J segment lost 3 bases and the V segment lost 5 bases, leaving 7 bases of the junction unmatched. CDR3 region: CASSKGGRNYNEQFF. CDR3 nucleotides: TGTGCCAGCAGTAAAGGCGGGAGAAACTACAATGAGCAGTTCTTC.

The genes are TRBV5-6 and TRBJ2-5; D is ambiguous. Germline CDR1 is SGHDT and CDR2 is YYEEEE. The V end was cut by 1 base, the J end by 2 bases, with 9 bases between. The CDR3 runs 14 residues. Here the CDR3 reads CASSLPAGQETQYF. CDR3 DNA: TGTGCCAGCAGCTTGCCAGCAGGACAAGAGACCCAGTACTTC.

The CDR3 sequence is CASSPTGYEKLFF. As DNA, the CDR3 is TGTGCCAGCAGCCCTACAGGGTATGAAAAACTGTTTTTT. The rearrangement joins TRBV7-9 to TRBJ1-4; the D gene is possibly TRBD1 (6 bases). Germline loops: CDR1 SEHNR, CDR2 FQNEAQ (reference sequence). The CDR3 is made up of 13 amino acids. V was clipped by 5 bases and J by 6 bases, with 10 bases between them.

This clone was seen a few times. The chain has TRBV9 and TRBJ2-7; TRBD2 agrees at 11 bases. The CDR3 consists of 16 residues. The germline V gene has CDR1 SGDLS and CDR2 YYNGEE. V dropped 0 bases and J dropped 5; count of bases not matched to a gene: 7. The CDR3 sequence: CASSVGPSGGIDEQYF. CDR3 DNA sequence: TGTGCCAGCAGCGTAGGGCCTAGCGGGGGGATCGACGAGCAGTACTTC.

The V gene is TRBV7-9, the J gene TRBJ2-3; the D gene is possibly TRBD1 (6 bases). Per the germline V gene, CDR1 is SEHNR and CDR2 is FQNEAQ (reference sequence). The CDR3 consists of 14 residues. Trimming removed 5 bases from V and 8 bases from J, with 17 bases in between. The CDR3 loop reads CASSPGHLGRTQYF. Written as DNA, the CDR3 is TGTGCCAGCAGCCCGGGACATCTGGGACGTACGCAGTATTTT.

The chain has TRBV7-9 and TRBJ2-5, with 10 bases identical to TRBD2. J lost 5 bases, V lost 5 bases, and 8 bases had no gene match. This CDR3 has 15 amino acids. Germline CDR1 and CDR2: SEHNR and FQNEAQ (reference sequence). The CDR3 nucleotides are TGTGCCAGCAGCCTTAGCGGGAGGACTCGGGAGACCCAGTACTTC. Translating gives CASSLSGRTRETQYF. The full variable domain, completed using reference TRBV7-9 and TRBJ2-5, is DTGVSQNPRHKITKRGQNVTFRCDPISEHNRLYWYRQTLGQGPEFLTYFQNEAQLEKSRLLSDRFSAERPKGSFSTLEIQRTEQGDSAMYLCASSLSGRTRETQYFGPGTRLLVL.

This rearrangement joins TRBV18 to TRBJ2-3; D is ambiguous. Germline CDR1 reads KGHSH; CDR2 reads LQKENI. V gave up 6 bases and J gave up 1 base, with 8 bases separating them. The CDR3 runs to 13 residues. CDR3 DNA sequence: TGTGCCAGCTCCGGGTCCGGCACAGATACGCAGTATTTT. Amino acid sequence: CASSGSGTDTQYF.

The chain joins TRBV18 to TRBJ1-1, with TRBD1 matching over 9 bases. Germline CDR1 KGHSH, CDR2 LQKENI. CDR3 length: 15 amino acids. V lost 1 base to trimming and J lost 1 base; unmatched junction nucleotides: 1. In DNA, the CDR3 is TGTGCCAGCTCACCACAGGGACAGGGGAACACTGAAGCTTTCTTT. Translation gives CASSPQGQGNTEAFF.

This chain uses TRBV9 with TRBJ1-3, with 7 positions matching TRBD1. V lost 2 bases and J lost 2; bases outside the gene matches: 4. Germline assignment: CDR1 SGDLS and CDR2 YYNGEE. CDR3 length: 15 amino acids. The CDR3 is CASSVGTVTGNTIYF. The CDR3 DNA follows: TGTGCCAGCAGCGTCGGGACAGTTACTGGAAACACCATATATTTT.

The J gene is TRBJ2-7, the V gene TRBV2; 8 bases map to TRBD2. Germline loops: CDR1 SNHLY, CDR2 FYNNEI. V shed 4 bases, J shed 12 bases, and the junction held 5 bases outside the gene matches. This CDR3 comprises 11 residues. CDR3 DNA sequence: TGTGCCAGCAGTGTAGCGGGGCCACCGTACTTC. Translated: CASSVAGPPYF.

The V gene is TRBV5-1, the J gene TRBJ2-5; 7 nucleotides line up with TRBD2. The J segment lost 3 bases and the V segment lost 4 bases, leaving 6 bases of the junction unmatched. CDR1 and CDR2 from the germline V gene are SGHRS and YFSETQ. This CDR3 is built from 14 residues. The CDR3 sequence is CASSLETSEETQYF. In DNA form, the CDR3 reads TGCGCCAGCAGCCTTGAAACTAGCGAAGAGACCCAGTACTTC.

This clone was found a few times. The rearrangement links TRBV19 to TRBJ2-7, with D unresolved. Trimming pared 7 bases from V and 1 base from J, leaving 8 bases between. CDR3 length equals 12 residues. Germline CDR1 LNHDA, CDR2 SQIVND (reference sequence). The CDR3 loop reads CASNGQSYEQYF. The DNA of the CDR3 is TGTGCCAGTAATGGGCAGTCCTACGAGCAGTACTTC.

The rearrangement links TRBV18 to TRBJ1-5, with 7 bases identical to TRBD1. Trimming took 2 bases from V and 3 from J; bases not matched to a gene: 7. This CDR3 contains 16 residues. In germline, CDR1 is KGHSH, CDR2 LQKENI. The CDR3 DNA is TGTGCCAGCTCACCATCCGGGACAGCCTTCAATCAGCCCCAGCATTTT. It specifies CASSPSGTAFNQPQHF.

The chain recombines TRBV5-4 with TRBJ2-1; 9 bases line up with TRBD1. This CDR3 is built from 13 residues. Germline-derived CDR1 and CDR2 are SGHNT and YYREEE (reference sequence). V was pared by 4 bases and J by 10 bases, with 6 bases of the junction left unmatched. DNA for the CDR3: TGTGCCAGCAGCCCTCGGGACAGGGACGAGCAGTTCTTC. As protein: CASSPRDRDEQFF.

The chain carries TRBV6-5 and TRBJ1-5; 8 bases map to TRBD1. V shed 7 bases and J 2 bases; nucleotides not matched to a gene: 7. In germline, CDR1 is MNHEY, CDR2 SVGAGI. CDR3 size: 15 residues. The CDR3 coding sequence is TGTGCCAGCAAGTCGGGACAGGCTCGCAATCAGCCCCAGCATTTT. The encoded protein is CASKSGQARNQPQHF.

The V and J genes are TRBV19 and TRBJ1-5; D call uncertain. Germline V gene sequence: CDR1 LNHDA, CDR2 SQIVND (reference sequence). The CDR3 is 16 amino acids. Trimming cost V 1 base and J 1 base, with 11 bases left between them. CDR3 DNA sequence: TGTGCCAGTAGTATAGGAGGAGGCAGGAGCAATCAGCCCCAGCATTTT. Translating gives CASSIGGGRSNQPQHF.

This chain joins TRBV10-3 and TRBJ2-5; D gene uncertain. Trimming removed 0 bases at V and 0 bases at J, with 8 bases between. Germline assignment: CDR1 ENHRY and CDR2 SYGVKD. The CDR3 spans 15 residues. The CDR3 spells CAISESLVNQETQYF. The CDR3 DNA reads as TGTGCCATCAGTGAGTCACTGGTAAACCAAGAGACCCAGTACTTC.

This clone was found a few times. The V call is TRBV4-1, the J call TRBJ2-5; 7 bases are shared with TRBD1. CDR3 size: 15 residues. V lost 5 bases and J lost 4; bases outside the gene matches: 10. Germline V lookup: CDR1 MGHRA, CDR2 YSYEKL. In DNA form, the CDR3 reads TGCGCCAGCAGCGAAGGGGGCAGGGATGCAGAGACCCAGTACTTC. Translation gives CASSEGGRDAETQYF.

The rearrangement links TRBV18 to TRBJ1-1; D is uncertain. Looked up from germline, CDR1 is KGHSH and CDR2 is LQKENI. This CDR3 spans 11 amino acids. Trimming pared 3 bases from V and 6 bases from J, leaving 5 bases between. CDR3 protein: CASSPYAEAFF. As DNA, the CDR3 is TGTGCCAGCTCACCCTACGCTGAAGCTTTCTTT.